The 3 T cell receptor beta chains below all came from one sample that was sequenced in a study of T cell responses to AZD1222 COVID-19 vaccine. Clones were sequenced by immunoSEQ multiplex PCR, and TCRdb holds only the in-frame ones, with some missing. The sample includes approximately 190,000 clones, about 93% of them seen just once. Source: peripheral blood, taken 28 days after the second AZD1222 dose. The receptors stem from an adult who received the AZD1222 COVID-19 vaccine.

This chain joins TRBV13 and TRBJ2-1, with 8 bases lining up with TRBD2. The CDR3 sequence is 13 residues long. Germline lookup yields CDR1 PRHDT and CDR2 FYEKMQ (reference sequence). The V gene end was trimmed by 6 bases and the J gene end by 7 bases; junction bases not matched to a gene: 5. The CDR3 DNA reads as TGTGCCAGCAGTAGCGGGACACGGAATGAGCAGTTCTTC. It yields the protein CASSSGTRNEQFF.

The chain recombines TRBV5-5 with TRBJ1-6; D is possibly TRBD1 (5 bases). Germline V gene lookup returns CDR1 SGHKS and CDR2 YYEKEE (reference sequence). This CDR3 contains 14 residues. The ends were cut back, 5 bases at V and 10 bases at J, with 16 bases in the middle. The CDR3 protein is CASRTRTQGSPLHF. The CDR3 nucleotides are TGTGCCAGCAGAACCCGGACGCAGGGCTCACCCCTCCACTTT.

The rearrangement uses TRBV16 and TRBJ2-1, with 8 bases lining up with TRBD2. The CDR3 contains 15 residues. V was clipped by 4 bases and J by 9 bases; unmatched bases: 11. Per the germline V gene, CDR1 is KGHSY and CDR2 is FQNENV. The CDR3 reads CASSRQTGGPREQFF. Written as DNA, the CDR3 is TGTGCCAGCAGCCGCCAAACGGGGGGGCCGCGTGAGCAGTTCTTC.